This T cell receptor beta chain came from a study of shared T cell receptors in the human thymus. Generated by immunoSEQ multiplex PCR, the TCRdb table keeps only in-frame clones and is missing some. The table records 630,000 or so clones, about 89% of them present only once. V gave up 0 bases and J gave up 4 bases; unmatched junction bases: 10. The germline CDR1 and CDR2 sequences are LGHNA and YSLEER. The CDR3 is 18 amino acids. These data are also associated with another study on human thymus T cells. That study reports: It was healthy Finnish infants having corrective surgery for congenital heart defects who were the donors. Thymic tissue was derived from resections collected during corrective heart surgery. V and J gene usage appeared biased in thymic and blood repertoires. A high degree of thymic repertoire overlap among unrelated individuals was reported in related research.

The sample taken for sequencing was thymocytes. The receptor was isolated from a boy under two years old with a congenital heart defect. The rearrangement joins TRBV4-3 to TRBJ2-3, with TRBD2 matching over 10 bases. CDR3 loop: CASSQDIFQRGGPDTQYF. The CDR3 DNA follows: TGCGCCAGCAGCCAAGATATCTTCCAGCGGGGGGGCCCAGATACGCAGTATTTT.